This TCR beta chain came from a study of PD-1 blockade in mismatch repair-deficient tumors (dated by TCRdb to 2015 to 2018). Broadly, across the study: Between September 2013 and 2016, the trial enrolled approximately 90 consecutive patients with approximately 12 types of mismatch repair-deficient cancer, all of whom had received prior treatment and were progressing. Tumor-associated T cell clones were tracked in the peripheral blood of patients responding to PD-1 blockade by deep sequencing of TCR CDR3 regions. Here is what the overall study found, with its caveats: Clones residing in the tumor, which were often undetectable in blood before treatment, expanded quickly after pembrolizumab and then contracted, generally before radiologic responses.

Comment on this clone: This receptor's antigen is unknown. No base quality information exists; no much larger clone differs at one position. The identical CDR3 is also encoded by other nucleotide sequences in the sample.

Receptors were amplified or captured by the immunoSEQ multiplex PCR assay. The immuneACCESS repertoire file appears here via TCRdb, limited to in-frame rearrangements. These files lack a portion of the clones; in checked studies, under half of the deficit traces to unresolved V genes, and the cause of the others is not known. This sample holds tens of thousands of clones; roughly 80% were observed only once. 2.6% of the sample is held by the ten biggest clonotypes. The meaning of the sample's time point label: peripheral blood 12 weeks after first pembrolizumab dose. Mismatch repair deficiency was established in every enrolled patient by polymerase chain reaction or immunohistochemistry. A few patients who responded to pembrolizumab therapy underwent TCR sequencing. The phase II trial prospectively tested pembrolizumab PD-1 blockade in advanced mismatch repair-deficient cancers regardless of tissue of origin. Peripheral blood T cell samples were gathered serially, both before PD-1 blockade started and at multiple time points afterward. Blood sampling time points were reported as weeks after the first dose of pembrolizumab.

The germline V gene provides CDR1 SGHTA and CDR2 FQGTGA. The CDR3 starts with the cysteine, ends with the phenylalanine, and has 13 residues. Only CDR3 DNA remains: 39 bases, in frame from the first base. V is pared back by 5 bases and J by 4 bases, with 10 bases lying between the germline termini. The rearranged segments are TRBV7-3 and TRBJ2-3; the D gene is perhaps TRBD1 or TRBD2, each of them matching over 6 bases. The specimen was peripheral blood, collected 12 weeks after starting pembrolizumab. This TCR derives from an adult with mismatch repair-deficient cancer. The nucleotides read TGTGCCAGCAGCCTCGGGGGCCCAGATACGCAGTATTTT. Translated, it reads CASSLGGPDTQYF.